A single sample gave rise to the 14 T cell receptor beta chains below, sequenced in a study of sequential checkpoint blockade in melanoma. Indicated treatment: randomized to nivolumab then ipilimumab (arm A) or the reverse (arm B). Libraries were prepared by immunoSEQ multiplex PCR; TCRdb keeps only in-frame clonotypes and omits some of them. The data hold some 40,000 clones, with almost 85% observed a single time. The sample consisted of CD8+ T cells sorted from blood (inferred from file names), taken from a patient given nivolumab and ipilimumab in sequence. Receptor source: a human donor with melanoma.

CDR3 coding DNA: TGCGCCAGCAGCCAAGAGGGCAACGAGCAGTACTTC. Its protein is CASSQEGNEQYF. V is TRBV4-1 and J is TRBJ2-7; no firm D call. The CDR3 covers 12 residues. The ends were cut back, 0 bases at V and 5 bases at J, with 5 bases in the middle. CDR1 is MGHRA and CDR2 is YSYEKL in the germline V gene.

The chain combines TRBV27 with TRBJ2-7; TRBD2 agrees at 10 bases. The CDR3 has 15 residues. Unmatched junction bases numbered 9, after V lost 5 bases and J lost 5 bases. Germline CDR1 MNHEY, CDR2 SMNVEV (reference sequence). CDR3 sequence: CASSLQGLAGDEQYF. The DNA for the CDR3 is TGTGCCAGCAGTCTACAGGGGCTAGCGGGAGACGAGCAGTACTTC.

This sequence joins TRBV18 and TRBJ2-7, with D possibly matching TRBD2 (6 bases). CDR1 and CDR2 from the germline V gene are KGHSH and LQKENI. Trimming cost V 2 bases and J 2 bases, with 16 bases left between them. This CDR3 has 16 amino acids. As DNA, the CDR3 is TGTGCCAGCTCACCATACGGGCGGGGTCTCGCCTACGAGCAGTACTTC. Amino acid sequence: CASSPYGRGLAYEQYF.

The chain links TRBV27 to TRBJ2-7; TRBD2 matches 11 bases. The CDR3 loop spans 14 amino acids. Germline CDR1 MNHEY, CDR2 SMNVEV (reference sequence). V lost 5 bases and J lost 3; bases outside the gene matches: 3. In DNA form, the CDR3 reads TGTGCCAGCAGTATAGGGACTAGCGGCTACGAGCAGTACTTC. This gives the protein CASSIGTSGYEQYF.

This chain uses TRBV27 with TRBJ2-5; D is possibly TRBD1 (6 bases). The J call may not be correct, given that the DNA end is closer to TRBJ2-7. The CDR3 contains 14 residues. Per the germline V gene, CDR1 is MNHEY and CDR2 is SMNVEV (reference sequence). The CDR3 bases are TGTGCCAGCAGTTTAAGGCAGGGGTTTCACGAGCAGTACTTC. The encoded protein is CASSLRQGFHEQYF.

This clone has just a few counts. The J gene is TRBJ2-7, the V gene TRBV7-9, with D uncertain. CDR1 and CDR2 from the germline V gene are SEHNR and FQNEAQ (reference sequence). V was trimmed by 4 bases and J by 9 bases, leaving 13 bases between them. CDR3 length equals 12 residues. CDR3 residues: CASSSAQVGQYF. The CDR3, as DNA: TGTGCCAGCAGCTCCGCCCAGGTCGGGCAGTACTTC.

The rearrangement links TRBV7-9 to TRBJ2-7; the match to TRBD2 covers 7 bases. CDR3 length: 15 amino acids. With 1 base clipped from V and 5 bases from J, the junction kept 8 bases outside the gene matches. Germline V lookup: CDR1 SEHNR, CDR2 FQNEAQ (reference sequence). The CDR3 here is CASSLDGGTSHEQYF. The CDR3 DNA is TGTGCCAGCAGCTTAGACGGGGGGACTTCCCACGAGCAGTACTTC.

The rearrangement links TRBV28 to TRBJ2-1; the match to TRBD2 covers 9 bases. V was clipped by 2 bases and J by 8 bases; unmatched bases: 7. The germline V gene has CDR1 MDHEN and CDR2 SYDVKM. This CDR3 contains 15 residues. The CDR3 spells CASSLLGGGADEQFF. In DNA form, the CDR3 reads TGTGCCAGCAGTTTACTGGGCGGGGGGGCAGATGAGCAGTTCTTC.

This rearrangement joins TRBV9 to TRBJ1-6; no clear D gene. Germline CDR1 is SGDLS and CDR2 is YYNGEE. This CDR3 contains 18 residues. V lost 0 bases to trimming and J lost 0 bases, with 13 bases between them. CDR3 nucleotides: TGTGCCAGCAGCGTAGGTAGGTGGCGGAGCTCCTATAATTCACCCCTCCACTTT. Its translation is CASSVGRWRSSYNSPLHF.

This clone qualifies as large. The chain employs TRBV7-8 and TRBJ2-1, with D possibly matching TRBD1 (5 bases). Germline-derived CDR1 and CDR2 are SGHVS and FQNEAQ. Trimming took 3 bases from V and 10 from J, leaving 10 bases between them. The CDR3 runs to 12 residues. The CDR3 is CASSLETAEQFF. The CDR3 DNA follows: TGTGCCAGCAGCTTGGAGACAGCCGAGCAGTTCTTC.

This clone was detected only once. The chain joins TRBV6-5 to TRBJ2-2; D gene unclear. V gave up 0 bases and J gave up 4 bases, with 3 bases separating them. CDR3 size: 13 residues. CDR1 MNHEY and CDR2 SVGAGI come from the germline V gene. The CDR3 region is CASSYSATGELFF. The CDR3 nucleotides read TGTGCCAGCAGTTACTCGGCCACCGGGGAGCTGTTTTTT.

The chain couples TRBV6-1 to TRBJ2-3, with 12 bases identical to TRBD2. Trimming cost V 2 bases and J 5 bases; bases outside gene matches: 2. In germline, CDR1 is MNHNS, CDR2 SASEGT. This CDR3 is built from 15 residues. CDR3 amino acids: CASSELAGGQDTQYF. CDR3 DNA: TGTGCCAGCAGTGAACTAGCGGGGGGGCAAGATACGCAGTATTTT.

The chain employs TRBV4-1 and TRBJ2-7, with a weak D call TRBD2 (5 bases). Trimming took off 4 bases at V and 9 bases at J, with 16 bases between the two ends. The CDR3 consists of 13 residues. Germline CDR1 MGHRA, CDR2 YSYEKL. CDR3 nucleotides: TGCGCCAGCAGCCCCTCACCCGGGGAGTGGCAGTACTTC. Its translation is CASSPSPGEWQYF.

The chain carries TRBV6-1 and TRBJ2-3, with 12 bases that match TRBD2. Germline loops: CDR1 MNHNS, CDR2 SASEGT. CDR3 length: 16 amino acids. The V segment lost 3 bases and the J segment 1 base; nucleotides outside the gene matches: 2. The CDR3 region is CASSDRLAGGTDTQYF. In nucleotides, the CDR3 is TGTGCCAGCAGTGACAGACTAGCGGGGGGCACAGATACGCAGTATTTT.